These 27 T cell receptor beta chains originate from one sample sequenced in a study of vaccination and CD4 T cells after COVID-19. The Oncomine TCR Beta short-read assay was applied to DNA of cultured CD4+ T cells. TCRdb re-called the PCR reads through MiXCR, storing one row per CDR3 protein. This table has some 26,000 distinct CDR3 sequences, 67% appearing once. The treatment here: roughly 10-day PBMC culture with coronavirus spike peptide pools or control peptides (ViraFEST assay). No antigen has been assigned to these receptors. The material was CD4+ T cells from blood, cultured in vitro, obtained after SARS-CoV-2 vaccination. These receptors came from a human donor who received a COVID-19 vaccine.

The chain has TRBV10-3 and TRBJ2-3; D gene unclear. CDR1 is ENHRY, CDR2 SYGVKD, per germline. The V end was cut by 3 bases, the J end by 5 bases, with 9 bases between. The CDR3 covers 13 residues. CDR3 residues: CAISEGLVDTQYF. The CDR3 DNA follows: TGTGCCATCAGTGAAGGGCTCGTAGATACGCAGTATTTT.

This clonotype was counted only a few times. This chain joins TRBV5-1 and TRBJ1-1, with D unresolved. This CDR3 region has 13 residues. Germline V gene lookup returns CDR1 SGHRS and CDR2 YFSETQ. Trimming shortened V by 4 bases and J by 0 bases, and 7 bases separated the two germline ends. This CDR3 is CASSPWMNTEAFF. The CDR3 nucleotides are TGCGCCAGCAGCCCTTGGATGAACACTGAAGCTTTCTTT.

The V and J genes are TRBV24-1 and TRBJ1-5; D is unclear. The V gene's germline CDR1 is KGHDR and CDR2 SFDVKD. V dropped 5 bases and J dropped 0 bases, with 10 bases sitting between them. This CDR3 has 15 residues. The CDR3 reads CATSGRGHSNQPQHF. CDR3 coding DNA: TGTGCCACCAGTGGTCGGGGTCATAGCAATCAGCCCCAGCATTTT.

V usage is TRBV2 and J usage is TRBJ1-2; TRBD1 is a possible D gene (6 bases). Germline-derived CDR1 and CDR2 are SNHLY and FYNNEI. V lost 7 bases and J 4 bases, leaving 13 bases between the germline ends. This CDR3 spans 13 amino acids. The CDR3 DNA sequence: TGTGCCAGCACGATACAGGGTGGCTATGGCTACACCTTC. Protein: CASTIQGGYGYTF.

This clonotype has more than one count but fewer than ten. J is TRBJ2-3 and V is TRBV2, with 10 positions matching TRBD2. Germline V gene lookup returns CDR1 SNHLY and CDR2 FYNNEI. This CDR3 spans 16 amino acids. After removal of 8 bases from V and 3 bases from J, the junction contained 11 bases not matched to a gene. The DNA of the CDR3 is TGTGCCAGCCGAAAGACTAGCGGGCGAAGTACAGATACGCAGTATTTT. Protein: CASRKTSGRSTDTQYF.

The chain is built from TRBV15 and TRBJ2-7; 9 nucleotides align to TRBD1. Trimming removed 1 base from V and 7 bases from J; junction bases left unmatched: 8. The CDR3 runs to 15 residues. Germline-derived CDR1 and CDR2 are LNHNV and YYDKDF (reference sequence). The CDR3 reads CATSRAGDRVFEQYF. The DNA for the CDR3 is TGTGCCACCAGCAGAGCCGGGGACAGGGTCTTTGAGCAGTACTTC.

This clonotype was recorded a few times. This rearrangement joins TRBV20-1 to TRBJ2-1, with 12 bases that match TRBD2. V gave up 2 bases and J gave up 0 bases; unmatched junction bases: 2. The CDR3 spans 16 residues. Germline CDR1 is DFQATT and CDR2 is SNEGSKA (reference sequence). The CDR3 loop reads CSARRLAGASYNEQFF. The CDR3 DNA follows: TGCAGTGCTAGAAGACTAGCGGGGGCCTCCTACAATGAGCAGTTCTTC.

The rearrangement uses TRBV7-2 and TRBJ2-3, with TRBD2 identical over 9 bases. Germline V CDR1 and CDR2: SGHTA, FQGNSA. The CDR3 runs to 14 residues. V lost 5 bases, J lost 2 bases, and 2 bases stayed unmatched. CDR3 region: CASSPGLATDTQYF. The CDR3 DNA sequence: TGTGCCAGCAGCCCGGGACTAGCCACAGATACGCAGTATTTT.

This rearrangement joins TRBV24-1 to TRBJ2-1; 8 bases map to TRBD1. The CDR3 is 16 amino acids. V shed 7 bases, J shed 0 bases, and the junction held 7 bases outside the gene matches. Germline assignment: CDR1 KGHDR and CDR2 SFDVKD. The CDR3 nucleotides are TGTGCCACCAGCTCTCAGGGGGCAGGCTCCTACAATGAGCAGTTCTTC. It codes for CATSSQGAGSYNEQFF.

V usage is TRBV6-1 and J usage is TRBJ1-1, with D possibly being TRBD1 (6 bases). Germline CDR1 MNHNS, CDR2 SASEGT. V lost 6 bases to trimming and J lost 3 bases, with 14 bases between them. The CDR3 is 14 residues long. In nucleotides, the CDR3 is TGTGCCAGCAGCCCCTCAAGACAGGACACTGAAGCTTTCTTT. It specifies CASSPSRQDTEAFF.

The chain employs TRBV19 and TRBJ1-3; 7 bases agree with TRBD1. The length of the CDR3 is 14 residues. J was trimmed by 2 bases and V by 5 bases; bases with no gene match: 3. CDR1 and CDR2 (germline): LNHDA, SQIVND (reference sequence). The CDR3 region is CASSAQGAGNTIYF. CDR3 in DNA: TGTGCCAGTAGTGCCCAGGGGGCTGGAAACACCATATATTTT.

About this clonotype itself: Compared with germline, one end of the junction differs, possibly owing to a read error. The gene calls are TRBV6-5 and TRBJ1-2; D is unclear. This CDR3 has 15 amino acids. Per the germline V gene, CDR1 is MNHEY and CDR2 is SVGAGI. The DNA of the CDR3 is TGTGCCAGCAGTTTAGAGGCAGGTGCTAACTACGGCTACACCTTC. Translated, it gives CASSLEAGANYGYTF.

V is TRBV27 and J is TRBJ2-1, with D possibly matching TRBD2 (6 bases). Germline CDR1 MNHEY, CDR2 SMNVEV (reference sequence). The CDR3 runs to 15 residues. The V end lost 1 base, the J end lost 11 bases, and 18 bases lay between the germline ends. Here the CDR3 DNA reads TGTGCCAGCAGTTTATGGAGGGGCCCGGGATACAAGCAGTTCTTC. Encoded protein: CASSLWRGPGYKQFF.

The V gene is TRBV23-1, the J gene TRBJ1-5; 7 nucleotides line up with TRBD1. TRBV23-1 is an ORF; its function is uncertain. V was pared by 5 bases and J by 2 bases, with 6 bases of the junction left unmatched. The CDR3 covers 15 residues. The CDR3 DNA is TGCGCCAGCAGTGACAGGGTTTTAGGCAATCAGCCCCAGCATTTT. Protein sequence: CASSDRVLGNQPQHF.

The V gene is TRBV5-1, the J gene TRBJ1-2; D not resolved. The length of the CDR3 is 13 residues. Per the germline V gene, CDR1 is SGHRS and CDR2 is YFSETQ. V was cut by 0 bases and J by 3 bases, with 6 bases left in between. CDR3 nucleotide sequence: TGCGCCAGCAGCTTGGGGGGTGACTATGGCTACACCTTC. The encoded protein is CASSLGGDYGYTF.

The rearrangement joins TRBV6-1 to TRBJ1-5; no clear D. Trimming pared 3 bases from V and 0 bases from J, leaving 6 bases between. Looked up from germline, CDR1 is MNHNS and CDR2 is SASEGT. The CDR3 runs 14 residues. Here the CDR3 reads CASSDTYSNQPQHF. The CDR3 DNA is TGTGCCAGCAGTGACACGTATAGCAATCAGCCCCAGCATTTT.

The table lists this clonotype with a few counts. This sequence joins TRBV20-1 and TRBJ1-2, with D possibly matching TRBD1 (5 bases). The CDR3 is 14 amino acids. The germline V gene has CDR1 DFQATT and CDR2 SNEGSKA (reference sequence). Trimming left V 1 base short and J 3 bases short, with 12 bases between. CDR3 nucleotide sequence: TGCAGTGCTAGAGGCCAGGGATCCGACTATGGCTACACCTTC. It is translated as CSARGQGSDYGYTF.

This clonotype was counted a single time. The chain is built from TRBV19 and TRBJ2-3; D is tentatively TRBD1 or TRBD2 (7 bases each). Deletions cut 3 bases from V and 1 base from J, with 11 bases between. Germline CDR1 LNHDA, CDR2 SQIVND (reference sequence). The CDR3 runs 15 residues. CDR3 loop: CASSIQGGGTDTQYF. CDR3 nucleotide sequence: TGTGCCAGTAGTATCCAGGGGGGGGGCACAGATACGCAGTATTTT. The whole variable domain, filled in from reference TRBV19 and TRBJ2-3, reads DGGITQSPKYLFRKEGQNVTLSCEQNLNHDAMYWYRQDPGQGLRLIYYSQIVNDFQKGDIAEGYSVSREKKESFPLTVTSAQKNPTAFYLCASSIQGGGTDTQYFGPGTRLTVL.

This rearrangement joins TRBV19 to TRBJ1-2, with no clear D. Per germline, CDR1 LNHDA and CDR2 SQIVND (reference sequence). The CDR3 runs 14 residues. V gave up 5 bases and J gave up 2 bases, with 12 bases separating them. The CDR3 nucleotides read TGTGCCAGTAGTTCTCCCGGACCGAACTATGGCTACACCTTC. Its protein product is CASSSPGPNYGYTF.

The chain links TRBV12-3 or TRBV12-4 to TRBJ2-7; 9 bases align to TRBD1. This CDR3 contains 15 residues. The junction had 9 bases not matched to a gene; V was cut back by 6 bases and J by 3 bases. The CDR3 reads CASSQRGTGYYEQYF. The CDR3 region has the DNA TGTGCCAGCAGCCAACGGGGGACAGGGTACTACGAGCAGTACTTC.

The genes are TRBV19 and TRBJ1-4; no clear D gene. CDR1 and CDR2 (germline): LNHDA, SQIVND (reference sequence). CDR3 length: 15 residues. V lost 7 bases and J 5 bases, leaving 17 bases between the germline ends. As DNA, the CDR3 is TGTGCCAGTACCCCGGGGAACGGCCGAAATGAAAAACTGTTTTTT. Amino acid sequence: CASTPGNGRNEKLFF.

CDR3 DNA: TGTGCCAGCAGTGAGGACAGGGATACTGAAGCTTTCTTT. It encodes CASSEDRDTEAFF. J is TRBJ1-1 and V is TRBV2; 8 bases are a match to TRBD1. The germline CDR1 and CDR2 sequences are SNHLY and FYNNEI. V gave up 3 bases and J gave up 5 bases; unmatched junction bases: 2. This CDR3 region has 13 residues.

This clonotype was found a few times. This CDR3 is CAISEYPGGGASGANVLTF. In nucleotides, the CDR3 is TGTGCCATCAGTGAATACCCTGGCGGGGGGGCCTCTGGGGCCAACGTCCTGACTTTC. The rearrangement joins TRBV10-3 to TRBJ2-6; 9 nucleotides agree with TRBD2. Germline CDR1 and CDR2: ENHRY and SYGVKD. This CDR3 region has 19 residues. Germline trimming cut 3 bases from V and 0 bases from J; bases unmatched to any gene: 9.

This clonotype showed up just a few times. The chain employs TRBV19 and TRBJ1-5, with TRBD1 matching over 8 bases. V shed 6 bases and J 7 bases; nucleotides not matched to a gene: 8. Germline lookup yields CDR1 LNHDA and CDR2 SQIVND (reference sequence). This CDR3 has 14 residues. CDR3 DNA: TGTGCCAGTAGCGTTGGACAGGGCGGCCAGCCCCAGCATTTT. Translating gives CASSVGQGGQPQHF.

This chain connects TRBV4-2 to TRBJ2-1; a possible D gene is TRBD2 (6 bases). There are 18 residues in the CDR3. V was cut by 1 base and J by 0 bases, with 16 bases left in between. Germline CDR1 LGHNA, CDR2 YNFKEQ. Written as DNA, the CDR3 is TGTGCCAGCAGCCAAGGGTATTGGGACGGGAGCTCCTACAATGAGCAGTTCTTC. Its translation is CASSQGYWDGSSYNEQFF.

The chain recombines TRBV2 with TRBJ2-7; TRBD2 aligns across 15 bases. CDR1 is SNHLY and CDR2 is FYNNEI in the germline V gene. The CDR3 runs to 17 residues. Trimming took 4 bases from V and 0 from J; bases not matched to a gene: 4. Written as DNA, the CDR3 is TGTGCCAGCAGTGCCGGACTAGCGGGGGGGAGCTCCTACGAGCAGTACTTC. Its translation: CASSAGLAGGSSYEQYF. Full variable domain (rest looked up from reference TRBV2 and TRBJ2-7): EPEVTQTPSHQVTQMGQEVILRCVPISNHLYFYWYRQILGQKVEFLVSFYNNEISEKSEIFDDQFSVERPDGSNFTLKIRSTKLEDSAMYFCASSAGLAGGSSYEQYFGPGTRLTVT.

The chain links TRBV6-5 to TRBJ1-6; no clear D. V lost 4 bases and J lost 0, with 7 bases in between. Germline V lookup: CDR1 MNHEY, CDR2 SVGAGI. The CDR3 has 15 amino acids. The CDR3 is CASSLLSSYNSPLHF. The CDR3 nucleotides are TGTGCCAGCAGTTTACTGAGCTCCTATAATTCACCCCTCCACTTT.